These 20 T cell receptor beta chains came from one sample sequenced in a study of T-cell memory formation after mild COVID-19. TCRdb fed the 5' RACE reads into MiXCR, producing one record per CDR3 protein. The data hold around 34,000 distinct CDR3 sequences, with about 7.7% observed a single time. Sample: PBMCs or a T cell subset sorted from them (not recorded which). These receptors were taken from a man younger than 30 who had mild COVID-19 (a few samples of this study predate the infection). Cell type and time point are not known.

This chain's CDR3 is CAWSAAGYEQYF. The CDR3 DNA is TGTGCCTGGAGTGCTGCGGGATACGAGCAGTACTTC. The chain uses TRBV30 and TRBJ2-7; tentative D call: TRBD2 (6 bases). Trimming took off 1 base at V and 4 bases at J, with 8 bases between the two ends. The CDR3 spans 12 residues. The germline V gene has CDR1 GTSNPN and CDR2 SVGIG (reference sequence).

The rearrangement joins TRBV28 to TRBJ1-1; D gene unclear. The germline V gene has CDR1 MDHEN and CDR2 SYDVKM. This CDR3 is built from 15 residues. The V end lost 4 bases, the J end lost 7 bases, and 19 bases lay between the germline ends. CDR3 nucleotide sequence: TGTGCCAGCAGTTCCGAGCAGGAGGTCGCGATTGAAGCTTTCTTT. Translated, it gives CASSSEQEVAIEAFF.

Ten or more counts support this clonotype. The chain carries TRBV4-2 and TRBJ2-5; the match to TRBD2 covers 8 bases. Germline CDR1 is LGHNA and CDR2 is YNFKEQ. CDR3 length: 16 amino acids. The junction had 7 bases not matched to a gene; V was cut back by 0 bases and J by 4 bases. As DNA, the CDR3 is TGTGCCAGCAGCCAAGATTACGGGGGGGCGTCAGAGACCCAGTACTTC. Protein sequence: CASSQDYGGASETQYF.

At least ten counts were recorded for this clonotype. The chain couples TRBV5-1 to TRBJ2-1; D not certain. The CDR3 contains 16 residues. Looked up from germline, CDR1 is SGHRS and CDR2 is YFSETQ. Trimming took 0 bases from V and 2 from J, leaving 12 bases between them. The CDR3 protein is CASSLGTIVTYNEQFF. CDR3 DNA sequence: TGCGCCAGCAGCTTGGGAACGATCGTTACCTACAATGAGCAGTTCTTC. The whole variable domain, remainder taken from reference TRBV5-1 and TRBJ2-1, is KAGVTQTPRYLIKTRGQQVTLSCSPISGHRSVSWYQQTPGQGLQFLFEYFSETQRNKGNFPGRFSGRQFSNSRSEMNVSTLELGDSALYLCASSLGTIVTYNEQFFGPGTRLTVL.

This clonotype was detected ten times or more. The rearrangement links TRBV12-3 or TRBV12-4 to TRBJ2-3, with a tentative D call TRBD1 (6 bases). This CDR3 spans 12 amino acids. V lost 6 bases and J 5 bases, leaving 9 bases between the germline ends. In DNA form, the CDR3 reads TGTGCCAGCAGCACAGGGCAAGATACGCAGTATTTT. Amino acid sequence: CASSTGQDTQYF.

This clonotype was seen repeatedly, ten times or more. CDR3 nucleotides: TGCAGTGCTAGACCCCCTAACAGGGGTCCCGAGCAGTACTTC. It yields the protein CSARPPNRGPEQYF. The chain links TRBV20-1 to TRBJ2-7; TRBD1 agrees at 7 bases. Germline-derived CDR1 and CDR2 are DFQATT and SNEGSKA (reference sequence). V lost 2 bases, J lost 6 bases, and 10 bases stayed unmatched. There are 14 residues in the CDR3.

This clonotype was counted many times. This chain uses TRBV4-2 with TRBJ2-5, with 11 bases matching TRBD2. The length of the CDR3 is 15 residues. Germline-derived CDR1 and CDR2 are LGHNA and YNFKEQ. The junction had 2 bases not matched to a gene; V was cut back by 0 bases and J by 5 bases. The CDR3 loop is CASSQDSGGAETQYF. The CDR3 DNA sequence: TGTGCCAGCAGCCAAGATAGCGGGGGGGCCGAGACCCAGTACTTC.

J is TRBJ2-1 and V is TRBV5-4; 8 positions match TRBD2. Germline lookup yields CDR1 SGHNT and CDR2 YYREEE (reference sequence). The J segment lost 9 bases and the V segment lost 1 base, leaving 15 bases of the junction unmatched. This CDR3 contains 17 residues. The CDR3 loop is CASSLTGRGGQGAEQFF. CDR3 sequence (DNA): TGTGCCAGCAGCTTGACGGGCCGGGGGGGCCAAGGTGCTGAGCAGTTCTTC.

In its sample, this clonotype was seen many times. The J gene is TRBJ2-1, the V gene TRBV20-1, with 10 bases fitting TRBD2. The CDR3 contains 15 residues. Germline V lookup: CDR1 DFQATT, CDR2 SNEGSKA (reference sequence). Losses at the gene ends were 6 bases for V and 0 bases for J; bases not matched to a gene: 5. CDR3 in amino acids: CSASGGDYSYNEQFF. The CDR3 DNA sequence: TGCAGTGCCAGCGGGGGGGACTACTCCTACAATGAGCAGTTCTTC.

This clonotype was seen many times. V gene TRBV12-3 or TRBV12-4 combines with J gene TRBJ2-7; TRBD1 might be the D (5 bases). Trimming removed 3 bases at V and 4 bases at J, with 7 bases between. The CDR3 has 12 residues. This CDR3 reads CASSLAGYEQYF. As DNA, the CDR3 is TGTGCCAGCAGTTTGGCAGGGTACGAGCAGTACTTC.

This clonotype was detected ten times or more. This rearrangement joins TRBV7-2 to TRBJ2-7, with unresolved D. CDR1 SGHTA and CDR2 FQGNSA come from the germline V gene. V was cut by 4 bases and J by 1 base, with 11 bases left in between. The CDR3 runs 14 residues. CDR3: CASSYWALSYEQYF. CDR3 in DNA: TGTGCCAGCAGCTACTGGGCCTTATCCTACGAGCAGTACTTC.

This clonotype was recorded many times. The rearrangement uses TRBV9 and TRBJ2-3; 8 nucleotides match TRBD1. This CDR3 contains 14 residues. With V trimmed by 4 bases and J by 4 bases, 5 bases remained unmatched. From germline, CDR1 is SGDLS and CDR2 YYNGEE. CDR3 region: CASSSRTGSDTQYF. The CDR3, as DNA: TGTGCCAGCAGCTCTAGGACAGGGTCAGATACGCAGTATTTT.

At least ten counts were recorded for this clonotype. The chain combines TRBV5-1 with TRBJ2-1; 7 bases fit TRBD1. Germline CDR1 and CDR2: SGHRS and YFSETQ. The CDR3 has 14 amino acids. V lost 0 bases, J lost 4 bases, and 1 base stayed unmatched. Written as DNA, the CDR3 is TGCGCCAGCAGCTTGGTGGGACAGTACAATGAGCAGTTCTTC. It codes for CASSLVGQYNEQFF.

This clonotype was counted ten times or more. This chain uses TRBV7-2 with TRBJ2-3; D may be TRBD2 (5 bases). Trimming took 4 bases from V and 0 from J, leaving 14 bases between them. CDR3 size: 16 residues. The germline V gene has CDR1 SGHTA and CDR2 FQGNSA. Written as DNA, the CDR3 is TGTGCCAGCAGCTGGGCGGGTGTGGGTAGCACAGATACGCAGTATTTT. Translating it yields CASSWAGVGSTDTQYF.

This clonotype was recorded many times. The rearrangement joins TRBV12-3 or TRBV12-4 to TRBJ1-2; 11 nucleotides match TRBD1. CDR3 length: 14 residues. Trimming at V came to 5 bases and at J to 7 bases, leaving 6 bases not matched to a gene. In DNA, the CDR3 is TGTGCCAGCAGTCGGGACAGGGGGAAAGGTGGCTACACCTTC. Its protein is CASSRDRGKGGYTF.

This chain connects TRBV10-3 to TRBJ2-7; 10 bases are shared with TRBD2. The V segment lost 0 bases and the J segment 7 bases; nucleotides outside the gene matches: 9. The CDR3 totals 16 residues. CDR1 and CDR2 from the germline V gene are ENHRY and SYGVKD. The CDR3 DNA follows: TGTGCCATCAGTGAGTCGAGCGGGGGGGCCTCTGGTGAGCAGTACGTC. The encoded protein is CAISESSGGASGEQYV.

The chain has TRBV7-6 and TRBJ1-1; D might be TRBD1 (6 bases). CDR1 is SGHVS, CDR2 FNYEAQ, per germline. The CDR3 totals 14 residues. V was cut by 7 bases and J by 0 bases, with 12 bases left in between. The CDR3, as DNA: TGTGCCAGCACCCGGGGGGGCATGAACACTGAAGCTTTCTTT. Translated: CASTRGGMNTEAFF.

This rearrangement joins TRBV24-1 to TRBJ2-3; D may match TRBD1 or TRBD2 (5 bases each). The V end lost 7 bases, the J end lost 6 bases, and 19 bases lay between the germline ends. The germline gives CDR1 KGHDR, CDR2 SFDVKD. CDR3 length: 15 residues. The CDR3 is CATSHRDGVEDTQYF. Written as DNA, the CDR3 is TGTGCCACCAGCCACCGGGACGGTGTTGAGGATACGCAGTATTTT.

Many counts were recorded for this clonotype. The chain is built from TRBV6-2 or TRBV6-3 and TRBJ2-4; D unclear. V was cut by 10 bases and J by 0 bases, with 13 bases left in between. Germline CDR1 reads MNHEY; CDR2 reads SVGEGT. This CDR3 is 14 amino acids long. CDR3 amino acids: CATSMDSAKNIQYF. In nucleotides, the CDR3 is TGTGCCACCAGCATGGATTCAGCCAAAAACATTCAGTACTTC.

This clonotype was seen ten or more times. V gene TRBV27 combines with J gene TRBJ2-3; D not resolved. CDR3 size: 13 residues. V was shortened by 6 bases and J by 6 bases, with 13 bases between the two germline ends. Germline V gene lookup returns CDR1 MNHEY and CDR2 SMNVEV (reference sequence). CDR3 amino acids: CASRLGPLDTQYF. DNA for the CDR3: TGTGCCAGCAGGCTGGGTCCGCTGGATACGCAGTATTTT.